The text below deals with one T cell receptor beta chain. This CDR3 region has 14 residues. Germline CDR1 SGHNT, CDR2 YYREEE (reference sequence). With 4 bases clipped from V and 1 base from J, the junction kept 3 bases outside the gene matches. The source of the sample is a study of T cell responses to AZD1222 COVID-19 vaccine. Measured with immunoSEQ multiplex PCR; TCRdb has only the in-frame clones, and not every one. The repertoire consists of 150,000 to 200,000 clones, with 90% occurring once and the leading ten covering approximately 3%. This chain connects TRBV5-4 to TRBJ2-5; TRBD1 matches 8 bases. The material sequenced was peripheral blood, taken on day 0 of AZD1222 vaccination. The receptor was derived from an adult in good health. In DNA form, the CDR3 reads TGTGCCAGCAGCCCAGGACAGGGCCAAGAGACCCAGTACTTC. Its protein product is CASSPGQGQETQYF. Full variable domain (missing parts from reference TRBV5-4 and TRBJ2-5): ETGVTQSPTHLIKTRGQQVTLRCSSQSGHNTVSWYQQALGQGPQFIFQYYREEENGRGNFPPRFSGLQFPNYSSELNVNALELDDSALYLCASSPGQGQETQYFGPGTRLLVL.